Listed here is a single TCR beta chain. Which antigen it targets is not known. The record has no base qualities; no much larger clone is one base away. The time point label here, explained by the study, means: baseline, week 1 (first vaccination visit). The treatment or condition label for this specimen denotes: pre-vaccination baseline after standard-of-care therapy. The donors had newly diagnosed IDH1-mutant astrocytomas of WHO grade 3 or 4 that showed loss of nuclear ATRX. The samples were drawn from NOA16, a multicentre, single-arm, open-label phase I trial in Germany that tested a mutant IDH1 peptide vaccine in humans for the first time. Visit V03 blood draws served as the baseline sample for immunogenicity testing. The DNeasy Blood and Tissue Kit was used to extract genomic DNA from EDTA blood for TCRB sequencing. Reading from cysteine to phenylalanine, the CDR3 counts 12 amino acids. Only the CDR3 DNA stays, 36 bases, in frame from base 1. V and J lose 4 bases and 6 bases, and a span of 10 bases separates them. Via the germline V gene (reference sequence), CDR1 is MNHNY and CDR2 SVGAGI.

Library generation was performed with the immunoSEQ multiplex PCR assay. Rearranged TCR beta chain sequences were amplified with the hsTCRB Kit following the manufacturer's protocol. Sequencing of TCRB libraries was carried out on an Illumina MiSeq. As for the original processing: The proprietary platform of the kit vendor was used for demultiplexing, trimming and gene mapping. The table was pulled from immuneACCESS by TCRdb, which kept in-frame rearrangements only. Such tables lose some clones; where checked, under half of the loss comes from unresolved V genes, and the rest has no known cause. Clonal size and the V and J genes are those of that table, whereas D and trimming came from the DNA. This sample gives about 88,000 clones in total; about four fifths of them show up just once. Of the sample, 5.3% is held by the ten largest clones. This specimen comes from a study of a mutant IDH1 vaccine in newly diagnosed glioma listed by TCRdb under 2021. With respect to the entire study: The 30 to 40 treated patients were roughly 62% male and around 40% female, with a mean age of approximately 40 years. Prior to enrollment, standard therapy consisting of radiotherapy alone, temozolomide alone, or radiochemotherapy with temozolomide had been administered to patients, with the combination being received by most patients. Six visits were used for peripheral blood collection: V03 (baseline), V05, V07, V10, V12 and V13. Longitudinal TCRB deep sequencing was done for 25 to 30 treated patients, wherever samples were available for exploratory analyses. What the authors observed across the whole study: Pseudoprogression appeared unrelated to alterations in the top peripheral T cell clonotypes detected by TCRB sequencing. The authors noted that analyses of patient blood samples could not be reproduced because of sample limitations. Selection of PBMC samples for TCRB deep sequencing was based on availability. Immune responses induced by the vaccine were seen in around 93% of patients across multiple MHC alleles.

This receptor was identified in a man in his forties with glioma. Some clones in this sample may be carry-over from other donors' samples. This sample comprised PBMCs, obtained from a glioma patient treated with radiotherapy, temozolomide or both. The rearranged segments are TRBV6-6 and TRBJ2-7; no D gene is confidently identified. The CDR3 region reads CASSSTPGEQYF. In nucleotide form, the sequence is TGTGCCAGCAGTTCCACCCCCGGCGAGCAGTACTTC.